The 12 T cell receptor beta chains in this list originate from one sample, sequenced in a study of T cells expressing NK-cell markers. Each CDR3 protein gets one entry in TCRdb, which reprocessed the 5' RACE reads and gives no DNA. The specimen's table records around 470,000 distinct CDR3 sequences. Sequenced: blood T cells: a sorted CD56 or NKG2C T cell subset, CD4+ or CD8+ T cells, or bulk PBMC T cells (not recorded which). The receptors were gathered from a woman in her 50s in good health.

The rearrangement joins TRBV6-5 to TRBJ2-7; no DNA is available, so the TRBD2 call from TCRdb remains unchecked. The length of the CDR3 is 17 residues. In germline, CDR1 is MNHEY, CDR2 SVGAGI. This chain's CDR3 is CASSYTLGAGGNYEQYF.

The chain has TRBV2 and TRBJ2-6. The CDR3 extends over 16 amino acids. CDR1 and CDR2 (germline): SNHLY, FYNNEI. This chain's CDR3 is CASSEPWGSGANVLTF.

The gene calls are TRBV11-2 and TRBJ2-5. The V gene's germline CDR1 is SGHAT and CDR2 FQNNGV. The CDR3 sequence is 12 residues long. The CDR3 sequence is CASSLDQWAQYF.

The genes are TRBV20-1 and TRBJ1-5; TCRdb selects TRBD1, and the lack of DNA leaves this call unchecked. The CDR3 runs to 13 residues. Per the germline V gene, CDR1 is DFQATT and CDR2 is SNEGSKA (reference sequence). CDR3 in amino acids: CSATRQINQPQHF.

The chain uses TRBV24-1 and TRBJ2-2; TCRdb lists TRBD1, though no DNA is available to test this call. CDR3 length equals 16 residues. Germline V CDR1 and CDR2: KGHDR, SFDVKD. CDR3 protein: CATSVGPGFNTGELFF.

The rearrangement links TRBV12-3 or TRBV12-4 to TRBJ1-5; TCRdb gives TRBD1 as the D gene, but with no DNA this cannot be confirmed. The CDR3 has 17 amino acids. The CDR3 loop is CASSRDRTGYSNQPQHF.

The chain carries TRBV5-1 and TRBJ2-7; TCRdb lists TRBD2, though no DNA is available to test this call. The CDR3 covers 15 residues. Germline CDR1 reads SGHRS; CDR2 reads YFSETQ. CDR3 sequence: CASSKQVLGSGEQYF. Looking up the rest from reference TRBV5-1 and TRBJ2-7 gives the full variable domain: KAGVTQTPRYLIKTRGQQVTLSCSPISGHRSVSWYQQTPGQGLQFLFEYFSETQRNKGNFPGRFSGRQFSNSRSEMNVSTLELGDSALYLCASSKQVLGSGEQYFGPGTRLTVT.

The V gene is TRBV7-9, the J gene TRBJ1-1; TCRdb picks TRBD1, but there is no DNA to check that call. The V gene's germline CDR1 is SEHNR and CDR2 FQNEAQ (reference sequence). The CDR3 length is 17 residues. The CDR3 is CASSRKAGQSPNTEAFF.

This chain connects TRBV20-1 to TRBJ2-5; the TCRdb call, TRBD1, lacks DNA for checking. The V gene's germline CDR1 is DFQATT and CDR2 SNEGSKA (reference sequence). This CDR3 has 13 residues. CDR3 protein: CSAWRTGKKTQYF.

The chain is built from TRBV15 and TRBJ2-7; without DNA, the TCRdb call of TRBD1 cannot be checked. Germline lookup yields CDR1 LNHNV and CDR2 YYDKDF (reference sequence). The CDR3 extends over 14 amino acids. The CDR3 here is CATSRQGASYEQYF. The full variable domain, rest sourced from reference TRBV15 and TRBJ2-7, is DAMVIQNPRYQVTQFGKPVTLSCSQTLNHNVMYWYQQKSSQAPKLLFHYYDKDFNNEADTPDNFQSRRPNTSFCFLDIRSPGLGDTAMYLCATSRQGASYEQYFGPGTRLTVT.

The CDR3 sequence: CATSDFIGQGHNEQFF. The chain uses TRBV24-1 and TRBJ2-1; TCRdb's D call of TRBD1 is untestable without DNA. The CDR3 contains 16 residues. In germline, CDR1 is KGHDR, CDR2 SFDVKD.

V usage is TRBV7-3 and J usage is TRBJ2-1; TCRdb selects TRBD2, and the lack of DNA leaves this call unchecked. Germline loops: CDR1 SGHTA, CDR2 FQGTGA. The CDR3 runs to 15 residues. CDR3 protein: CASRALADSYNEQFF.